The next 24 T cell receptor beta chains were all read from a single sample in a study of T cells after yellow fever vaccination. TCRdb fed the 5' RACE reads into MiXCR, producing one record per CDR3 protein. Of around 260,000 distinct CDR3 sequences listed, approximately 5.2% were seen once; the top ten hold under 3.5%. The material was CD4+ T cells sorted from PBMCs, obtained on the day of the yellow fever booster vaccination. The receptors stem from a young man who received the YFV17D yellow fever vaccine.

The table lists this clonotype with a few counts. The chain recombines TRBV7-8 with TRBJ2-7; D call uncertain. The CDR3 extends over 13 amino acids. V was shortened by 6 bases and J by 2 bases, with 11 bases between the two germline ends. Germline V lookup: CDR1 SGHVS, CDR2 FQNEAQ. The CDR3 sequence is CASRGERAYEQYV. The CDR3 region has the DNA TGTGCCAGCAGAGGTGAGCGAGCCTACGAGCAGTACGTC.

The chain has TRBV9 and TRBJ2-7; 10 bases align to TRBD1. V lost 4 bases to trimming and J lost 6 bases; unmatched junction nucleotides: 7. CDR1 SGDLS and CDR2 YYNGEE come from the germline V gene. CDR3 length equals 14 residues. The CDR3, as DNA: TGTGCCAGCAGCCCGCGGACAGGGGGGCGCGAGCAGTACTTC. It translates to CASSPRTGGREQYF.

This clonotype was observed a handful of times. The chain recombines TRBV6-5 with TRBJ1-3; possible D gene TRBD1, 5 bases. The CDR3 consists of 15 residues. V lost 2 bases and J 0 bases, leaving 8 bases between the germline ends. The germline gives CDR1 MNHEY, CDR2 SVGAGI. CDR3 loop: CASSYGALSGNTIYF. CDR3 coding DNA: TGTGCCAGCAGTTACGGGGCCCTCTCTGGAAACACCATATATTTT.

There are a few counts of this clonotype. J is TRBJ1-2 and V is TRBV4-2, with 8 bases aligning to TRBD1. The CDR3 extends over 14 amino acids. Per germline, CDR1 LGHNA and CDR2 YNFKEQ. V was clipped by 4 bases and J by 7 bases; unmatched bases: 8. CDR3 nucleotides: TGTGCCAGCAGCCGGCGGGACAGGCTATGTGGCTACACCTTC. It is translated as CASSRRDRLCGYTF.

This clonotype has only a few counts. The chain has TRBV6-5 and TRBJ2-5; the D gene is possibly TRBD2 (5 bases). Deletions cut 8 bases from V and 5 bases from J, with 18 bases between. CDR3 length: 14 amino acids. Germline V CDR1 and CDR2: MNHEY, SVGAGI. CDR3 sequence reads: CASYRGPAKETQYF. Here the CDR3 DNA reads TGTGCCAGCTACCGGGGTCCCGCGAAGGAGACCCAGTACTTC.

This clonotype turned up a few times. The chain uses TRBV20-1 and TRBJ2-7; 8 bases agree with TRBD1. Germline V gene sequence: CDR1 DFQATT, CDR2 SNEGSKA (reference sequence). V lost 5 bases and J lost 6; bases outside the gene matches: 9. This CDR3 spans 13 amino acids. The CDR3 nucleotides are TGCAGTGCTCCCGACAGGGGTTCGGGCGAGCAGTACGTC. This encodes CSAPDRGSGEQYV.

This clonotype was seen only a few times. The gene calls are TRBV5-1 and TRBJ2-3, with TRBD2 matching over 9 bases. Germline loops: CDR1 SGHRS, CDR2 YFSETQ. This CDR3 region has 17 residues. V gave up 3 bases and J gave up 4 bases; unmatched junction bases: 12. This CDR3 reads CASSYWIYSGGSDTQYF. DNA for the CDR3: TGCGCCAGCAGCTACTGGATTTATAGCGGGGGTTCAGATACGCAGTATTTT.

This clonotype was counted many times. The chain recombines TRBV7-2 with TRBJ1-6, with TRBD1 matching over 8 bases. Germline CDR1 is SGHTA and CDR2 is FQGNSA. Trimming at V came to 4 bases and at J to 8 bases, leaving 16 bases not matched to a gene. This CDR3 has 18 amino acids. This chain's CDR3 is CASSSRGPGQVSYSPLHF. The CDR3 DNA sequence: TGTGCCAGCAGCTCTAGGGGTCCGGGACAGGTTTCCTATTCACCCCTCCACTTT.

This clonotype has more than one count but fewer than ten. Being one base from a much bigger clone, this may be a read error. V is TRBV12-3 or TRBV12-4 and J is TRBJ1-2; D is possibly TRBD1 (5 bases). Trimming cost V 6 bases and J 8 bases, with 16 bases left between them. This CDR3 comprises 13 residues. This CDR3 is CASSYTSGIGYTF. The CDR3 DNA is TGTGCCAGCAGCTATACCTCAGGGATAGGCTACACCTTC.

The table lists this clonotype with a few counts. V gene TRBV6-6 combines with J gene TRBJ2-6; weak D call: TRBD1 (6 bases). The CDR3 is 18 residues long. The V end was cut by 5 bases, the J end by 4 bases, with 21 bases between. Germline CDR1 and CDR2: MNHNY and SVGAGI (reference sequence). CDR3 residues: CASSIFRDTGRGANVLTF. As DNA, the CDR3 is TGTGCCAGCAGTATCTTCAGGGACACGGGTCGAGGGGCCAACGTCCTGACTTTC.

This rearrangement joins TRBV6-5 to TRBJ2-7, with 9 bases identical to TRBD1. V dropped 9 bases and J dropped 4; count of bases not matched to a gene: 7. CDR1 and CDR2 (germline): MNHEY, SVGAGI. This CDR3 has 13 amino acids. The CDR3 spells CASTGQGFYEQYF. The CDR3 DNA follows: TGTGCCAGTACTGGACAGGGGTTTTACGAGCAGTACTTC.

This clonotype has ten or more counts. CDR3 sequence reads: CASSLQNPDTQYF. The DNA for the CDR3 is TGTGCCAGCAGCTTACAAAACCCAGATACGCAGTATTTT. J is TRBJ2-3 and V is TRBV7-2; no definite D call. This CDR3 spans 13 amino acids. The V gene's germline CDR1 is SGHTA and CDR2 FQGNSA. V dropped 2 bases and J dropped 4 bases, with 7 bases sitting between them.

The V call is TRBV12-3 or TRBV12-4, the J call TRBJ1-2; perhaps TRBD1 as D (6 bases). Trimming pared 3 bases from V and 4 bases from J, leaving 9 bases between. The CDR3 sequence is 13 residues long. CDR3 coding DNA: TGTGCCAGCAGTTTCACAGGGTTCTATGGCTACACCTTC. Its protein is CASSFTGFYGYTF.

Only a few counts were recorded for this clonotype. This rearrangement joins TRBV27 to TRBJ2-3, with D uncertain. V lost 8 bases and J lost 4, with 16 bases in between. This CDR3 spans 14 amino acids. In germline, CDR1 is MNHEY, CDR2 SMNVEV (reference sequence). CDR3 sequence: CASRVGHESDTQYF. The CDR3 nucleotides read TGTGCCAGCCGCGTAGGGCACGAGTCAGATACGCAGTATTTT.

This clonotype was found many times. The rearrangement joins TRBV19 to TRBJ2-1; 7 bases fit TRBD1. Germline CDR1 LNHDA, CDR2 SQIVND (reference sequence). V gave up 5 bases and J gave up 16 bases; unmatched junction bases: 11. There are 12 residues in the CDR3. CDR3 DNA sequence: TGTGCCAGTAGTCTAAACAGGGGCGCCGTCTTCTTC. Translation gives CASSLNRGAVFF.

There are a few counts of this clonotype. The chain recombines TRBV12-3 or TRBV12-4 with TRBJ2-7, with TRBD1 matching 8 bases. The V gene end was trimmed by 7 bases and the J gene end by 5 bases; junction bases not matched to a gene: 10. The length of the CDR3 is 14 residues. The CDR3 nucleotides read TGTGCCAGCAACCTTCAGGGGGCGCGGAACGAGCAGTACTTC. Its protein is CASNLQGARNEQYF.

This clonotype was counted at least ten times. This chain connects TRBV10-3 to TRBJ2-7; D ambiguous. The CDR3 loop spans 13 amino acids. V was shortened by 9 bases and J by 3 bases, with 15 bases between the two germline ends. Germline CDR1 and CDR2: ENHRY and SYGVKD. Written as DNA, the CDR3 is TGTGCCATTGCCATGAGGTCGGACTACGAGCAGTACGTC. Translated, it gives CAIAMRSDYEQYV.

The chain's CDR3 is CATSDARLASDTQYF. Written as DNA, the CDR3 is TGTGCCACCAGTGATGCTCGTCTAGCTTCAGATACGCAGTATTTT. The chain joins TRBV24-1 to TRBJ2-3, with TRBD2 as a possible D gene (5 bases). Germline V gene sequence: CDR1 KGHDR, CDR2 SFDVKD. Trimming pared 3 bases from V and 4 bases from J, leaving 13 bases between. The CDR3 is 15 amino acids.

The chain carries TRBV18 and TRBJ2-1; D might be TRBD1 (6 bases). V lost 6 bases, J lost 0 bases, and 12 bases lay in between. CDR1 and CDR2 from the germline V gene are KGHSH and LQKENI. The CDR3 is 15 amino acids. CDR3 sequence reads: CASSQGISSYNEQFF. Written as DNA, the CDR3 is TGTGCCAGCTCGCAGGGGATAAGCTCCTACAATGAGCAGTTCTTC.

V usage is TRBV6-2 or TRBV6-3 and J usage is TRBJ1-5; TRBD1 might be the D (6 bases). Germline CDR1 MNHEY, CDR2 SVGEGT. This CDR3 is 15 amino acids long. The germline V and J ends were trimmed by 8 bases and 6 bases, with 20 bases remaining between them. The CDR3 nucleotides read TGTGCCAGCGGTCGGCAGGGGCGCATTAGTCAGCCCCAGCATTTT. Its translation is CASGRQGRISQPQHF.

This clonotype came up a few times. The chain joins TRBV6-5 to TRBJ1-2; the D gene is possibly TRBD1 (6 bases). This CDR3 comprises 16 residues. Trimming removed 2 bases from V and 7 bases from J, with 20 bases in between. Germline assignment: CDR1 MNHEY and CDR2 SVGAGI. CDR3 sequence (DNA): TGTGCCAGCAGTTACGCCGGACAGCCTCTGGTCTCTGGCTACACCTTC. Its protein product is CASSYAGQPLVSGYTF.

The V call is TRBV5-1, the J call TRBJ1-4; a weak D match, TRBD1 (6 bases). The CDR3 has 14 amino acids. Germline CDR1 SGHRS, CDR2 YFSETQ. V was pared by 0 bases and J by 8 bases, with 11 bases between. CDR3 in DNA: TGCGCCAGCAGCTTGGCAGGGGATGGAGAAAAACTGTTTTTT. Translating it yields CASSLAGDGEKLFF.

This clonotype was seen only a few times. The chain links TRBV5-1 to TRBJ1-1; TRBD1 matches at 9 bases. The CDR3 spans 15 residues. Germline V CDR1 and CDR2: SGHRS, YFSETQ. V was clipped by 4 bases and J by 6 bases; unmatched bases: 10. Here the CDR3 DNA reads TGCGCCAGCAGCACTCGTCTTGGACAGGGGTCTGAAGCTTTCTTT. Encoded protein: CASSTRLGQGSEAFF.

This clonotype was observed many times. The CDR3 here is CSARDDRNTEAFF. CDR3 DNA sequence: TGCAGTGCTAGAGATGACAGGAACACTGAAGCTTTCTTT. This chain joins TRBV20-1 and TRBJ1-1, with TRBD1 as a possible D gene (5 bases). The CDR3 loop spans 13 amino acids. V was clipped by 0 bases and J by 1 base, with 6 bases between them. CDR1 and CDR2 (germline): DFQATT, SNEGSKA (reference sequence).